This is a list of T cell receptor beta chains from one sample in a study of beta chain features in type 1 diabetes. Here immunoSEQ multiplex PCR was the method, and the copy in TCRdb shows in-frame clones only, minus some. The sample consists of about 360,000 clones, 10% to 15% of them appearing once. The sample was naive CD4+ T cells from blood. The receptors derive from a man younger than 35 in good health. Both conserved end residues are part of each CDR3. D genes are given only for firm matches. Clone size appears in some rows only: once, few, many, or a class for an expanded clone.

>few|TRBV11-1|TRBJ1-6|TRBD1
TGTGCCAGCAGCCGGACAGGGGGAAACCCCCTCCACTTT
CASSRTGGNPLHF
>NA|TRBV28|TRBJ2-5|TRBD2
TGTGCCAGCAGTTCGCGGACTAGAAGCGGCCAAGAGACCCAGTACTTC
CASSSRTRSGQETQYF
>few|TRBV27|TRBJ2-7|NA
TGTGCCAGCAGTTTACACAGGCCCCCATCAAACGAGCAGTACTTC
CASSLHRPPSNEQYF
>NA|TRBV6-6|TRBJ2-1|TRBD1
TGTGCCAGCAGCCGACAGGGGGTGATGTACAATGAGCAGTTCTTC
CASSRQGVMYNEQFF
>few|TRBV6-1|TRBJ2-5|NA
TGTGCCAGCAACCTCGCCGGCCAAGAGACCCAGTACTTC
CASNLAGQETQYF
>few|TRBV11-2|TRBJ2-5|NA
TGTGCCAGCAGCTTAGGGTCGGTGGAGACCCAGTACTTC
CASSLGSVETQYF
>few|TRBV5-4|TRBJ2-5|NA
TGTGCCAGCAGCGCTCAGTTACAAGAGACCCAGTACTTC
CASSAQLQETQYF
>NA|TRBV11-2|TRBJ1-1|NA
TGTGCCAGCAGACTGAATACAGGGTGGGTGGATACTGAAGCTTTCTTT
CASRLNTGWVDTEAFF
>few|TRBV7-2|TRBJ1-4|TRBD1
TGTGCCAGCAGCTTAGACAGGGGGAGTGAAAAACTGTTTTTT
CASSLDRGSEKLFF
>few|TRBV12-5|TRBJ1-1|NA
TGTGCTAGTGCCGACTTCACTGAAGCTTTCTTT
CASADFTEAFF
>few|TRBV13|TRBJ1-5|NA
TGTGCCAGCAGCTTAAGGGGTCAGCCCCAGCATTTT
CASSLRGQPQHF
>NA|TRBV15|TRBJ2-1|TRBD2
TGTGCCACCAGCAGAGAGCTAGCGGGAGTCGCTGAGCAGTTCTTC
CATSRELAGVAEQFF
>few|TRBV30|TRBJ1-1|NA
TGTGCCTGGCGCCTTGGGGGGATGAACACTGAAGCTTTCTTT
CAWRLGGMNTEAFF
>few|TRBV28|TRBJ1-5|NA
TGTGCCAGTTGGGGGGAAGGTCAGCCCCAGCATTTT
CASWGEGQPQHF
>few|TRBV30|TRBJ1-5|TRBD1
TGTGCCTGGAGGTCATTGGGACAGGGTGATCAGCCCCAGCATTTT
CAWRSLGQGDQPQHF
>few|TRBV15|TRBJ2-1|NA
TGTGCCACCAGCAGAGATTCAGTTAACGAAGATGAGCAGTTCTTC
CATSRDSVNEDEQFF
>few|TRBV30|TRBJ1-5|NA
TGTGCCTGGGCGGGGGGCGGCAATCAGCCCCAGCATTTT
CAWAGGGNQPQHF
>NA|TRBV7-8|TRBJ2-5|TRBD2
TGTGCCAGCAGCTTAGGGGCTAGCGGGGAGACCCAGTACTTC
CASSLGASGETQYF
>NA|TRBV29-1|TRBJ2-5|NA
TGCAGCGTTGTCGGGGGTTGGGAGACCCAGTACTTC
CSVVGGWETQYF
>few|TRBV19|TRBJ1-4|TRBD1
TGTGCCAGTAGTTCGGACAGGCGGAATGAAAAACTGTTTTTT
CASSSDRRNEKLFF
>NA|TRBV28|TRBJ1-2|TRBD1
TGTGCCAGCAGCAACAGGGGTGGCTACACCTTC
CASSNRGGYTF
>few|TRBV7-9|TRBJ2-7|TRBD1
TGTGCCAGCAGCTTATTCGGACAGGGATACTCCTACGAGCAGTACTTC
CASSLFGQGYSYEQYF
>NA|TRBV5-1|TRBJ2-7|NA
TGCGCCAGCAGCTTGGTCCCGGGTTTCGACGAGCAGTACTTC
CASSLVPGFDEQYF
>NA|TRBV19|TRBJ2-1|TRBD2
TGTGCCAGTACCCTAGGGACGGGACTAGCGGGATACAATGAGCAGTTCTTC
CASTLGTGLAGYNEQFF
>NA|TRBV28|TRBJ1-1|NA
TGTGCCAGCATGAGAGACACAGATTACACTGAAGCTTTCTTT
CASMRDTDYTEAFF
>few|TRBV27|TRBJ2-3|TRBD1
TGTGCCAGCAGTCCGGGGACAGGGTCAGATACGCAGTATTTT
CASSPGTGSDTQYF
>few|TRBV14|TRBJ2-1|NA
TGTGCCAGCAGCCAAGACTACCCAGGTTATGAGCAGTTCTTC
CASSQDYPGYEQFF
>few|TRBV9|TRBJ2-4|TRBD2
TGTGCCAGCAGCTGGGGACTAGCGGGAGACCTAGCCAAAAACATTCAGTACTTC
CASSWGLAGDLAKNIQYF
>few|TRBV29-1|TRBJ1-1|TRBD1
TGCAGCGGGGGGGACAGGATTGAAGCTTTCTTT
CSGGDRIEAFF
>few|TRBV10-3|TRBJ2-6|TRBD1
TGTGCCATCATGACAGGGGACTCTGGGGCCAACGTCCTGACTTTC
CAIMTGDSGANVLTF
>NA|TRBV6-6|TRBJ1-6|TRBD1
TGTGCCAGCAGTTCGACGGGACAGCTGAATTCACCCCTCCACTTT
CASSSTGQLNSPLHF
>few|TRBV7-2|TRBJ1-5|NA
TGTGCCAGCAGCTTAGCCCTCAGGGAAGATCAGCCCCAGCATTTT
CASSLALREDQPQHF
>few|TRBV30|TRBJ1-4|NA
TGTGCCTGGAGTCGGAGCAGGGATGAAAAACTGTTTTTT
CAWSRSRDEKLFF
>NA|TRBV6-1|TRBJ2-7|NA
TGTGCCAGCAGTGAGCCGGGACAAGAGTACTTC
CASSEPGQEYF
>NA|TRBV6-5|TRBJ1-5|NA
TGTGCCAGCAGCCCACAGGGCTATAGCAATCAGCCCCAGCATTTT
CASSPQGYSNQPQHF
>few|TRBV4-1|TRBJ2-5|TRBD2
TGCGCCAGCAGCCCCAGGACTAGCGGGATCTCTTTGGAGACCCAGTACTTC
CASSPRTSGISLETQYF
>few|TRBV25-1|TRBJ1-4|TRBD1
TGTGCCAGCAGTCGGACAGGGGGAGATGAAAAACTGTTTTTT
CASSRTGGDEKLFF
>NA|TRBV2|TRBJ1-5|TRBD1
TGTGCCGGCGGGGGACAGGGGCCAGGTCAGCCCCAGCATTTT
CAGGGQGPGQPQHF
>NA|TRBV11-3|TRBJ2-5|TRBD2
TGTGCCAGCAGCAAGGGACTAGCGGGAGGGGAGACCCAGTACTTC
CASSKGLAGGETQYF
>NA|TRBV7-2|TRBJ2-5|TRBD1
TGTGCCAGCAGCTTAGAGGACAGGGGATACCAAGAGACCCAGTACTTC
CASSLEDRGYQETQYF
>NA|TRBV30|TRBJ1-2|TRBD1
TGTGCCTGGAAGGACAGGGTCATGATTCGCTACACCTTC
CAWKDRVMIRYTF
>NA|TRBV6-5|TRBJ1-5|NA
TGTGCCAGCAATCGGGAGGGAAGGTCCAATCAGCCCCAGCATTTT
CASNREGRSNQPQHF
>few|TRBV10-3|TRBJ2-1|TRBD2
TGTGCCATCAGTGACCGGCGGGAGGGTGTAGATGAGCAGTTCTTC
CAISDRREGVDEQFF
>NA|TRBV5-4|TRBJ2-7|NA
TGTGCCAGCAGCGACACAACTAGGGAATACGAGCAGTACTTC
CASSDTTREYEQYF
>NA|TRBV2|TRBJ1-5|TRBD1
TGTGCCAGCAGTGAAGGGACAGGGGCCTCGAAGCCCCAGCATTTT
CASSEGTGASKPQHF
>few|TRBV2|TRBJ1-1|TRBD1
TGTGCCAGCAGTTCGGACAGGGGCACTGAAGCTTTCTTT
CASSSDRGTEAFF
>few|TRBV7-9|TRBJ2-3|TRBD2
TGTGCCAGCAGCCGAAGAGCGGGGGGGAACACAGATACGCAGTATTTT
CASSRRAGGNTDTQYF
>NA|TRBV10-3|TRBJ2-3|TRBD1
TGTGCCTCCCGGACAGGGGACACGTCAGATACGCAGTATTTT
CASRTGDTSDTQYF
>NA|TRBV7-3|TRBJ2-1|NA
TGTGCCAGCAGCTTAGAACAGGCTAACTACAATGAGCAGTTCTTC
CASSLEQANYNEQFF
>few|TRBV6-5|TRBJ2-5|TRBD2
TGTGCCAGCAGCTCGGGACTAGCGGGAAGAGAGACCCAGTACTTC
CASSSGLAGRETQYF
>NA|TRBV18|TRBJ1-1|NA
TGTGCCAGCTCACCACTCATCGGCGGGGTGAACACTGAAGCTTTCTTT
CASSPLIGGVNTEAFF
>NA|TRBV30|TRBJ1-4|TRBD1
TGTGCCTGGAGAATTAACAGGGGTCAACTGTTTTTT
CAWRINRGQLFF
>few|TRBV9|TRBJ2-1|NA
TGTGCCAGCAGCGTAAACTATTTCTCTGAGCAGTTCTTC
CASSVNYFSEQFF
>NA|TRBV7-2|TRBJ2-7|NA
TGTGCCAGCAGCTTGGTAGCCGGCACTTTTTACGAGCAGTACTTC
CASSLVAGTFYEQYF